Listed below are T cell receptor beta chains from one sample, sequenced in a study of cytomegalovirus exposure and HLA in healthy donors. Produced via immunoSEQ multiplex PCR; TCRdb's table is partial and in-frame only. Counted here are some 160,000 clones, about 64% occurring once; the ten biggest clones make up roughly 4%. Sequencing was carried out using PBMCs. The receptors were gathered from a man aged 60 to 69 in good health and CMV-seronegative. The CDR3 runs from the conserved cysteine through the conserved F or W. A D gene is named only where the DNA matches it firmly. Some rows mark clone size as missing; the rest say once, few, many or name a class of expanded clone.

TRBV19	TRBJ1-1	few	TRBD1	TGTGCCAGTAGTATAAGGGGGCAGGCTAACACTGAAGCTTTCTTT	CASSIRGQANTEAFF
TRBV29-1	TRBJ1-1	.	TRBD1	TGCAGCGTCGCGACAGGGTCGAGGACTGAAGCTTTCTTT	CSVATGSRTEAFF
TRBV20-1	TRBJ1-1	once	.	TGCAGTGCTAGTAGCCGGAGTGAAGCTTTCTTT	CSASSRSEAFF
TRBV9	TRBJ2-1	few	TRBD2	TGTGCCAGCAGCGTAGCCCTAGCGGGATACAATGAGCAGTTCTTC	CASSVALAGYNEQFF
TRBV5-5	TRBJ2-3	.	TRBD2	TGTGCCAGCAGCTCGCAGCGGGAGGGAGGAACAGATACGCAGTATTTT	CASSSQREGGTDTQYF
TRBV7-9	TRBJ1-1	.	.	TGTGCCAGCAGTTCTAGTGAAGGGGCCTTAGCTTTCTTT	CASSSSEGALAFF
TRBV7-9	TRBJ1-4	.	.	TGTGCCAGCAGCCCCGGGGGGGACGAAAAACTGTTTTTT	CASSPGGDEKLFF
TRBV6-5	TRBJ2-1	few	TRBD2	TGTGCCAGCAGCACAACTAGCGGGAGGATTAATGAGCAGTTCTTC	CASSTTSGRINEQFF
TRBV10-1	TRBJ2-1	.	TRBD2	TGCGCCAGCAGTAGGACTAGCGGGAGGGTAAATGAGCAGTTCTTC	CASSRTSGRVNEQFF
TRBV2	TRBJ2-5	few	TRBD2	TGTGCCAGCACTAGCGGGAGAGAGACCCAGTACTTC	CASTSGRETQYF
TRBV18	TRBJ1-5	.	.	TGTGCCAGCTCACCGGAAGGGGGTAGCAATCAGCCCCAGCATTTT	CASSPEGGSNQPQHF
TRBV29-1	TRBJ2-7	.	TRBD1	TGCAGCGTTTTCGGACAGGATCTGGGGTACGAGCAGTACTTC	CSVFGQDLGYEQYF
TRBV28	TRBJ2-2	.	TRBD2	TGTGCCAGCACGAGGACGGGAGGGCCCGGGGAGCTGTTTTTT	CASTRTGGPGELFF
TRBV7-3	TRBJ2-1	.	TRBD2	TGTGCCAGCAGCTCCGGACTAGCGGGAGACAATGAGCAGTTCTTC	CASSSGLAGDNEQFF
TRBV27	TRBJ2-7	.	.	TGTGCCAGCAGTCCCCCACTTCCCTACGAGCAGTACTTC	CASSPPLPYEQYF
TRBV6-6	TRBJ2-3	.	TRBD2	TGTGCCAGCAGTGTCCCTAGCGGGAGAGGGACAGATACGCAGTATTTT	CASSVPSGRGTDTQYF
TRBV10-3	TRBJ2-7	.	.	TGTGCCATCTCCGTCCGGGGAGCGGAAAGCTCCTACGAGCAGTACTTC	CAISVRGAESSYEQYF
TRBV21-1	TRBJ2-7	.	.	TGTGCCAGCAGCAAAGGAGGGACAGGGGTCCCGGACTCCTACGAGCAGTACTTC	CASSKGGTGVPDSYEQYF
TRBV19	TRBJ2-1	.	.	TGTGCCAGTAGTATACCCCCGGGGATGCAGTTCTTC	CASSIPPGMQFF
TRBV28	TRBJ2-7	few	TRBD1	TGTGCCAGCAGTTTGGACAGGGGCCTTTACGAGCAGTACTTC	CASSLDRGLYEQYF
TRBV5-6	TRBJ2-7	.	TRBD2	TGTGCCAGCAGCAGGACTAGCCTGGACGAGCAGTACTTC	CASSRTSLDEQYF
TRBV4-2	TRBJ2-5	.	.	TGTGCCAGCAGCCAACGGGGAGACGAGACCCAGTACTTC	CASSQRGDETQYF
TRBV7-7	TRBJ2-7	.	.	TGTGCTAGCAGCCCGACCACCAGGGCCTACGAGCAGTACTTC	CASSPTTRAYEQYF